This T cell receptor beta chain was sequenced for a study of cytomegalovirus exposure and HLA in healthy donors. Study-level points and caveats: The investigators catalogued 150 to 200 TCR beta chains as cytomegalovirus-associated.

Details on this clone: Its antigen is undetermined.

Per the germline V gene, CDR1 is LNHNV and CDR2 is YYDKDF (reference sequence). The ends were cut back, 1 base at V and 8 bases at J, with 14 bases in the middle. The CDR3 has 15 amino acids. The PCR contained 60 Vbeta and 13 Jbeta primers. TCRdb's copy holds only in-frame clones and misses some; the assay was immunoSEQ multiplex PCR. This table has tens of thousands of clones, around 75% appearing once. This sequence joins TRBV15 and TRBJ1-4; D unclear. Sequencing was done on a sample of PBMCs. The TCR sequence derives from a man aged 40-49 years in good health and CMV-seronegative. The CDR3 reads CATSRGGLGEEKLFF. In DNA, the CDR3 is TGTGCCACCAGCAGAGGCGGGCTCGGGGAGGAAAAACTGTTTTTT.